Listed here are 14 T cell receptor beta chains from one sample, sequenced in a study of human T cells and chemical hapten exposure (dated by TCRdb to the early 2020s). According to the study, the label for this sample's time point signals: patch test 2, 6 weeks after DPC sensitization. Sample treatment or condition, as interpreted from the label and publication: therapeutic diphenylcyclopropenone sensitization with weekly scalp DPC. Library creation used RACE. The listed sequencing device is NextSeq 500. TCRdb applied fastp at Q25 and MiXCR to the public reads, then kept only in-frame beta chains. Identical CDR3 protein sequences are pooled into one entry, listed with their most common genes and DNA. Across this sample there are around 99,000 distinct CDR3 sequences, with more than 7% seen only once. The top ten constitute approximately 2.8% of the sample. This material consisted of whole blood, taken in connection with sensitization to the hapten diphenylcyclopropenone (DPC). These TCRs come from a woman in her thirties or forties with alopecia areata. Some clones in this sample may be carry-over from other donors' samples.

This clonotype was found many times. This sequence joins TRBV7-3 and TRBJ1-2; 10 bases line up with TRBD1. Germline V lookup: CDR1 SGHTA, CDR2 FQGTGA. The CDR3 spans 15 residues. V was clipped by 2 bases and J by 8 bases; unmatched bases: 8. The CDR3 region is CASSLSGQGFYGYTF. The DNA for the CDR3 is TGTGCCAGCAGCTTATCGGGACAGGGGTTTTACGGCTACACCTTC.

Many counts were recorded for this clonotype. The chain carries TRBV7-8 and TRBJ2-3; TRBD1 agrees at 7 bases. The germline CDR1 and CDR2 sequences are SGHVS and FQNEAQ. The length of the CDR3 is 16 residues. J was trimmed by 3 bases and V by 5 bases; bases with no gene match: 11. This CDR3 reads CASSPRQGWSTDTQYF. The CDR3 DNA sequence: TGTGCCAGCAGCCCGCGACAGGGTTGGAGTACAGATACGCAGTATTTT.

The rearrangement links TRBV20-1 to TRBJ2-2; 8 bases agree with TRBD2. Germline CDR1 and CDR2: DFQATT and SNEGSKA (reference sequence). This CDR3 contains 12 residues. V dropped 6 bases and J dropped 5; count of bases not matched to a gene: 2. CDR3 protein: CSAGGGTGELFF. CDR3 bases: TGCAGTGCCGGGGGGGGAACCGGGGAGCTGTTTTTT.

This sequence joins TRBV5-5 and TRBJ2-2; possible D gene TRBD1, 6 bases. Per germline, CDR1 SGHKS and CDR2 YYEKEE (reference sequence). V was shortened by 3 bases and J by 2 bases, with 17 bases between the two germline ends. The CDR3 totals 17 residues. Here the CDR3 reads CASSWGPPTGNTGELFF. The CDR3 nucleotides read TGTGCCAGCAGCTGGGGGCCCCCGACAGGTAACACCGGGGAGCTGTTTTTT.

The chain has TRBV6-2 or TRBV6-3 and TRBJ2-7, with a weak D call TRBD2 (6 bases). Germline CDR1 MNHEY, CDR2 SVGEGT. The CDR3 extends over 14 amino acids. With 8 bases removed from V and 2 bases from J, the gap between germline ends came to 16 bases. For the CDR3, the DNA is TGTGCCAGCGGAGAAGAGTGGGGGGCCTACGAGCAGTACTTC. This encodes CASGEEWGAYEQYF.

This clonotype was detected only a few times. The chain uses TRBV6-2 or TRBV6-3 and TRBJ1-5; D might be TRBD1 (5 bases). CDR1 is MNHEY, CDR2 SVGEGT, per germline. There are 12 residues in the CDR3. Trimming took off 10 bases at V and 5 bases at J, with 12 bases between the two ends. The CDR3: CATRRGYQPQHF. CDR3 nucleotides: TGTGCCACCCGGAGGGGTTATCAGCCCCAGCATTTT.

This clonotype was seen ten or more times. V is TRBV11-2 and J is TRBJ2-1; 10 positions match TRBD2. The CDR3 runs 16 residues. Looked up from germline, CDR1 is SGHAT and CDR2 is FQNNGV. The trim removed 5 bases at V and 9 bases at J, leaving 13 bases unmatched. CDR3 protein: CASSRVGAGGPGEQFF. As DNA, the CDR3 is TGTGCCAGCAGCCGAGTAGGAGCGGGGGGGCCCGGTGAGCAGTTCTTC.

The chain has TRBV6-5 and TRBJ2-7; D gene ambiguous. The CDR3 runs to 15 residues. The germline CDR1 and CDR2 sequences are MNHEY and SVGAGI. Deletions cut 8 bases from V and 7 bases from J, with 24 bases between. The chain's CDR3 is CASGSQAPPLGEQYF. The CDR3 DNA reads TGTGCCAGCGGTAGCCAGGCGCCTCCTTTGGGGGAGCAGTACTTC.

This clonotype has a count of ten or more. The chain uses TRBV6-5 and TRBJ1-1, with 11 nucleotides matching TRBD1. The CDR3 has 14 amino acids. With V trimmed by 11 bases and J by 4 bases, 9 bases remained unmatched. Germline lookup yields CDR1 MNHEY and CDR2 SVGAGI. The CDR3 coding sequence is TGTGCCTCCCTGAGAGGGACAGGGGGCACTGAAGCTTTCTTT. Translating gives CASLRGTGGTEAFF.

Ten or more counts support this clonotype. As DNA, the CDR3 is TGTGCCAGCAGTGAAGTACAGGGTTGGACTGAAGCTTTCTTT. Translating gives CASSEVQGWTEAFF. This sequence joins TRBV2 and TRBJ1-1, with D possibly being TRBD1 (6 bases). CDR3 length: 14 residues. Per germline, CDR1 SNHLY and CDR2 FYNNEI. V lost 1 base and J 5 bases, leaving 11 bases between the germline ends.

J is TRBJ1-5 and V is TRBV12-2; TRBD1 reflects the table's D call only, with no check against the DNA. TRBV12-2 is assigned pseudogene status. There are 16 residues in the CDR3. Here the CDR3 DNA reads TGTGCAAGTCGCTTAGAGGGCTGGGGAAAGGGACAGCCCCAGCATTTT. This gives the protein CASRLEGWGKGQPQHF.

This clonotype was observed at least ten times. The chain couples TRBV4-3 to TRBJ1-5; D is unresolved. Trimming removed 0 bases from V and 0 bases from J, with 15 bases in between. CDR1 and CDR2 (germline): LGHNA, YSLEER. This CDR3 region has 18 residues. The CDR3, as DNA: TGCGCCAGCAGCCAAGATCTCACCGGTGGGTATAGCAATCAGCCCCAGCATTTT. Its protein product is CASSQDLTGGYSNQPQHF.

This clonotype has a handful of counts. The CDR3 DNA reads TGTGCCATCAGCCGGGACTTATCCTACGAGCAGTACTTC. It yields the protein CAISRDLSYEQYF. The chain has TRBV10-3 and TRBJ2-7; tentatively, D is TRBD2 (6 bases). CDR1 and CDR2 (germline): ENHRY, SYGVKD. The CDR3 extends over 13 amino acids. Trimming cost V 6 bases and J 1 base, with 10 bases left between them.

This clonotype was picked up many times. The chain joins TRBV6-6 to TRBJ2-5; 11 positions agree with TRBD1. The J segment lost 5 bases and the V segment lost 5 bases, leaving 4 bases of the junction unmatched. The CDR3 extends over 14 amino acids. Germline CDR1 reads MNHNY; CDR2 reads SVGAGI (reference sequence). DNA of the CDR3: TGTGCCAGCAGTCCGGACAGGGGGCGTGAGACCCAGTACTTC. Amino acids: CASSPDRGRETQYF.